This paragraph covers one TCR beta chain sequence. Its cognate antigen is unknown. These data originate in a study of blood T cells in healthy people across ages. The study, taken as a whole, reports: Bulk PBMC profiling left naive and antigen-experienced comparisons inconclusive.

Each individual donor underwent a draw of 8.5 to 10 milliliters of peripheral blood. It was with a sample-barcoded 5' primer and a J-beta primer mix that a second PCR of roughly 6 to 12 cycles was run. From the 5' RACE reads, TCRdb called clonotypes with MiXCR, one entry per CDR3 protein. The sample has about 970,000 distinct CDR3 sequences, roughly half seen once. Germline CDR1 reads SNHLY; CDR2 reads FYNNEI. The CDR3 has 14 residues. The V gene lost 3 bases and the J gene lost 0 bases, with 6 bases spanning the gap. The receptor was derived from a woman aged 60 to 75 in good health. The specimen was blood. The chain couples TRBV2 to TRBJ2-4, with D hard to call. The CDR3 nucleotides are TGTGCCAGCAGTGAGCGGATAGCCAAAAACATTCAGTACTTC. The encoded protein is CASSERIAKNIQYF.